This T cell receptor (beta chain) is drawn from a study of blood T cell repertoires in COVID-19. Study as a whole: Researchers got acute and convalescent COVID-19 samples from the United States, Italy and Spain. The cDNA or gDNA used as material had been derived from T cells, B-cell-depleted T cells, or PBMCs.

This clone was detected only once. Per germline, CDR1 SGHRS and CDR2 YFSETQ. This CDR3 contains 15 residues. Between the trimmed V and J ends, which lost 5 bases and 0 bases, there was a span of 12 bases. Under the authors' procedure: Scientists estimated how many nucleated cells there were by amplifying reference gene primers. The table came from immunoSEQ multiplex PCR; TCRdb's copy has only in-frame clones and leaves some out. V, J and clone size are those of that table, while D and trimming were read from the DNA. The sample has 180,000 or so clones, about nine tenths seen once; the top ten hold about 7%.

Sequenced input: peripheral blood. This sequence joins TRBV5-1 and TRBJ1-3; no clear D gene. The TCR originated in a man in his forties with acute or convalescent COVID-19. The CDR3 loop is CASRAELVSGNTIYF. The CDR3 DNA is TGCGCCAGCAGAGCGGAATTAGTCTCTGGAAACACCATATATTTT.